Below are 20 T cell receptor beta chains sequenced from a single sample in a study of beta chain features in type 1 diabetes listed by TCRdb under 2018. To prepare the library, the immunoSEQ multiplex PCR assay was applied. The entire isolated RNA was reverse transcribed using the High Capacity cDNA Reverse Transcription Kit, and thus expressed TCRB transcripts were sequenced. TCRdb obtained this table from immuneACCESS and retained in-frame rearrangements with V and J assigned. These tables miss some clones; where compared with another copy, unresolved V genes account for less than half of the shortfall, and the remainder is unexplained. This sample lists around 300,000 clones; about 14% were detected once. The ten largest account for around 7% of the sample. The sample comprised central memory CD4+ T cells from blood. These receptors were taken from a man between 25 and 39 years old in good health.

There are a few counts of this clone. The chain joins TRBV12-1 to TRBJ2-3; the DNA was not used to check the table's D call, TRBD2. TRBV12-1 is described as a pseudogene. This CDR3 spans 16 amino acids. This chain's CDR3 is CASSFRLAGGTDTQYF. For the CDR3, the DNA is TGTGCCAGCAGCTTTCGACTAGCGGGGGGCACAGATACGCAGTATTTT.

The chain uses TRBV30 and TRBJ2-5; D is perhaps TRBD2 (5 bases). Germline CDR1 GTSNPN, CDR2 SVGIG (reference sequence). The CDR3 sequence is 14 residues long. Trimming cost V 0 bases and J 5 bases, with 13 bases left between them. CDR3: CAWSVVRTGETQYF. The CDR3 coding sequence is TGTGCCTGGAGTGTAGTGCGTACGGGGGAGACCCAGTACTTC.

The chain combines TRBV2 with TRBJ2-3; TRBD2 matches 8 bases. J gave up 2 bases and V 1 base, and 2 bases lay outside the gene matches. The CDR3 is 15 residues long. Germline CDR1 SNHLY, CDR2 FYNNEI. The CDR3, as DNA: TGTGCCAGCAGTGAAGAGCGGGGGAACACAGATACGCAGTATTTT. Translated, it gives CASSEERGNTDTQYF. Using reference TRBV2 and TRBJ2-3 for the parts outside the CDR3, the full variable domain is EPEVTQTPSHQVTQMGQEVILRCVPISNHLYFYWYRQILGQKVEFLVSFYNNEISEKSEIFDDQFSVERPDGSNFTLKIRSTKLEDSAMYFCASSEERGNTDTQYFGPGTRLTVL.

This clone was counted a single time. The rearrangement joins TRBV4-3 to TRBJ1-3; D gene unclear. Germline values: CDR1 LGHNA, CDR2 YSLEER. This CDR3 contains 14 residues. V gave up 0 bases and J gave up 0 bases, with 3 bases separating them. The CDR3 nucleotides are TGCGCCAGCAGCCAAGATCGCTCTGGAAACACCATATATTTT. Amino acid sequence: CASSQDRSGNTIYF.

This clone was counted between two and nine times. Other DNA variants within this sample encode the same CDR3. This chain connects TRBV30 to TRBJ1-3, with D unresolved. The CDR3 is 13 amino acids. The germline V gene has CDR1 GTSNPN and CDR2 SVGIG (reference sequence). With 2 bases removed from V and 4 bases from J, the gap between germline ends came to 9 bases. CDR3: CAWSTGLGNTIYF. CDR3 coding DNA: TGTGCCTGGAGTACGGGGTTGGGAAACACCATATATTTT.

This chain uses TRBV18 with TRBJ2-5, with 7 positions matching TRBD1. The CDR3 is 15 amino acids. Losses at the gene ends were 3 bases for V and 4 bases for J; bases not matched to a gene: 8. Germline V gene sequence: CDR1 KGHSH, CDR2 LQKENI. Here the CDR3 reads CASSPTGAVGETQYF. The CDR3 DNA sequence: TGTGCCAGCTCACCCACAGGGGCGGTCGGAGAGACCCAGTACTTC.

In its sample, this clone was seen a few times. The chain joins TRBV19 to TRBJ2-7; perhaps TRBD1 as D (6 bases). Germline V gene lookup returns CDR1 LNHDA and CDR2 SQIVND (reference sequence). The V gene lost 5 bases and the J gene lost 4 bases, with 15 bases spanning the gap. There are 14 residues in the CDR3. CDR3 region: CASSLQGGRYEQYF. CDR3 sequence (DNA): TGTGCCAGTAGTCTACAGGGTGGTAGGTACGAGCAGTACTTC.

The J gene is TRBJ1-6, the V gene TRBV19; TRBD1 aligns across 9 bases. V dropped 5 bases and J dropped 9; count of bases not matched to a gene: 5. This CDR3 contains 14 residues. Germline CDR1 reads LNHDA; CDR2 reads SQIVND (reference sequence). Here the CDR3 reads CASSVTGGSSPLHF. DNA for the CDR3: TGTGCCAGTAGTGTGACAGGGGGGAGTTCACCCCTCCACTTT.

This clone occurred a few times. This chain links TRBV20-1 with TRBJ2-7; D gene uncertain. Trimming cost V 6 bases and J 3 bases, with 9 bases left between them. The CDR3 runs 11 residues. The germline gives CDR1 DFQATT, CDR2 SNEGSKA (reference sequence). The CDR3 loop reads CSARRNYEQYF. The DNA for the CDR3 is TGCAGTGCGCGAAGGAACTACGAGCAGTACTTC.

The genes are TRBV29-1 and TRBJ2-2; TRBD2 matches 9 bases. The CDR3 has 14 amino acids. CDR1 and CDR2 from the germline V gene are SQVTM and ANQGSEA. The ends lost 4 bases at V and 0 bases at J; junction bases unmatched: 0. CDR3 region: CSVGLAANTGELFF. The CDR3 bases are TGCAGCGTTGGACTAGCGGCGAACACCGGGGAGCTGTTTTTT.

This clone was found a few times. The gene calls are TRBV19 and TRBJ2-1; unclear D gene. CDR3 length equals 12 residues. Trimming removed 6 bases from V and 8 bases from J, with 11 bases in between. Germline-derived CDR1 and CDR2 are LNHDA and SQIVND (reference sequence). The CDR3 loop reads CASSWMGDEQFF. In DNA form, the CDR3 reads TGTGCCAGTAGCTGGATGGGTGATGAGCAGTTCTTC.

This rearrangement joins TRBV11-2 to TRBJ2-1, with D perhaps TRBD2 (5 bases). Trimming cost V 5 bases and J 8 bases, with 10 bases left between them. The CDR3 consists of 12 residues. Germline V gene sequence: CDR1 SGHAT, CDR2 FQNNGV. The CDR3 is CASSPGIYEQFF. The CDR3 DNA reads as TGTGCCAGCAGCCCGGGGATCTATGAGCAGTTCTTC. Full variable domain (remainder filled in from reference TRBV11-2 and TRBJ2-1): EAGVAQSPRYKIIEKRQSVAFWCNPISGHATLYWYQQILGQGPKLLIQFQNNGVVDDSQLPKDRFSAERLKGVDSTLKIQPAKLEDSAVYLCASSPGIYEQFFGPGTRLTVL.

As for this clone: Compared with germline, one end of the junction differs, possibly owing to a read error. This chain joins TRBV11-1 and TRBJ2-3; 7 bases are shared with TRBD2. The CDR3 contains 16 residues. Germline CDR1 and CDR2: SGHAT and FQDESV (reference sequence). CDR3 coding DNA: TGCGCCAGCAGCCAAGGAGCAGCGGGGAGCACAGATACGCAGTATTTT. It codes for CASSQGAAGSTDTQYF. Based on the CDR3 plus reference TRBV11-1 and TRBJ2-3, the full variable domain is EAEVAQSPRYKITEKSQAVAFWCDPISGHATLYWYRQILGQGPELLVQFQDESVVDDSQLPKDRFSAERLKGVDSTLKIQPAELGDSAMYLCASSQGAAGSTDTQYFGPGTRLTVL.

This clone was counted only a few times. The J gene is TRBJ1-2, the V gene TRBV29-1; D is undetermined. V was cut by 4 bases and J by 7 bases, with 10 bases left in between. Per germline, CDR1 SQVTM and CDR2 ANQGSEA. CDR3 length: 11 amino acids. The CDR3 loop is CSVAEGAGYTF. In nucleotides, the CDR3 is TGCAGCGTTGCCGAGGGAGCTGGCTACACCTTC.

This clone was found many times. This chain uses TRBV14 with TRBJ1-1, with 9 bases aligning to TRBD1. The CDR3 length is 14 residues. V dropped 2 bases and J dropped 6; count of bases not matched to a gene: 4. CDR1 SGHDN and CDR2 FVKESK come from the germline V gene. The CDR3 DNA reads as TGTGCCAGCAGCCAATTACAGGGGGCCTCTGAAGCTTTCTTT. Its protein product is CASSQLQGASEAFF.

This chain links TRBV15 with TRBJ1-3, with D unclear. The CDR3 contains 13 residues. V lost 0 bases and J 4 bases, leaving 4 bases between the germline ends. Germline lookup yields CDR1 LNHNV and CDR2 YYDKDF (reference sequence). This CDR3 reads CATSRDYGNTIYF. Here the CDR3 DNA reads TGTGCCACCAGCAGAGATTACGGAAACACCATATATTTT.

V is TRBV6-6 and J is TRBJ2-7; D possibly corresponds to TRBD1 (5 bases). In germline, CDR1 is MNHNY, CDR2 SVGAGI (reference sequence). Deletions cut 2 bases from V and 0 bases from J, with 11 bases between. The CDR3 extends over 15 amino acids. The CDR3 nucleotides read TGTGCCAGCAGTTACGGTCAGGGTAGCTCCTACGAGCAGTACGTC. This encodes CASSYGQGSSYEQYV.

This clone has only a few counts. The CDR3 sequence: CASRGTGVETQYF. The CDR3 nucleotides are TGTGCCAGCAGAGGGACAGGGGTAGAGACCCAGTACTTC. J is TRBJ2-5 and V is TRBV2; the match to TRBD1 covers 10 bases. The CDR3 is 13 amino acids. The V segment lost 6 bases and the J segment 4 bases; nucleotides outside the gene matches: 2. CDR1 and CDR2 from the germline V gene are SNHLY and FYNNEI.

The chain couples TRBV6-1 to TRBJ1-4; possibly TRBD1 for D (5 bases). Germline V gene data show CDR1 as MNHNS and CDR2 as SASEGT. V lost 1 base and J 11 bases, leaving 11 bases between the germline ends. This CDR3 has 13 residues. The CDR3 protein is CASSEGPGLKLFF. DNA for the CDR3: TGTGCCAGCAGTGAAGGGCCGGGGCTTAAACTGTTTTTT.

The rearrangement uses TRBV4-3 and TRBJ1-1; D gene unclear. Germline V gene lookup returns CDR1 LGHNA and CDR2 YSLEER. With 4 bases removed from V and 7 bases from J, the gap between germline ends came to 19 bases. The CDR3 runs 15 residues. The CDR3 sequence is CASSPQHKTTYEAFF. In DNA form, the CDR3 reads TGCGCCAGCAGCCCCCAGCACAAGACTACCTATGAAGCTTTCTTT.